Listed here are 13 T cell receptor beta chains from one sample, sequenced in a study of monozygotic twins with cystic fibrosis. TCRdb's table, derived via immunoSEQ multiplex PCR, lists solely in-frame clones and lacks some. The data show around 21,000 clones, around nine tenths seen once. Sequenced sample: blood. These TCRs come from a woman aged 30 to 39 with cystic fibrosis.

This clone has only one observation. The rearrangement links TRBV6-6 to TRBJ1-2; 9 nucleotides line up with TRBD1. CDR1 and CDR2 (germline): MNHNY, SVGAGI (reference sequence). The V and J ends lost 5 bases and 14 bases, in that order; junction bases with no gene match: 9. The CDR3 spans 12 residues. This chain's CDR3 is CASSTDRGRPTF. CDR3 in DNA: TGTGCCAGCAGTACGGACAGGGGCCGCCCTACCTTC.

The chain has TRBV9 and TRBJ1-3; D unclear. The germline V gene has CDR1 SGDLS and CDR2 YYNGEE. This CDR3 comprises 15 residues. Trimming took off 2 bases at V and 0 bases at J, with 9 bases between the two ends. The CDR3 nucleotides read TGTGCCAGCAGCGTGGACGGTGGCTCTGGAAACACCATATATTTT. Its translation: CASSVDGGSGNTIYF. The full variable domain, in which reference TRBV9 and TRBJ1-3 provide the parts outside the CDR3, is DSGVTQTPKHLITATGQRVTLRCSPRSGDLSVYWYQQSLDQGLQFLIQYYNGEERAKGNILERFSAQQFPDLHSELNLSSLELGDSALYFCASSVDGGSGNTIYFGEGSWLTVV.

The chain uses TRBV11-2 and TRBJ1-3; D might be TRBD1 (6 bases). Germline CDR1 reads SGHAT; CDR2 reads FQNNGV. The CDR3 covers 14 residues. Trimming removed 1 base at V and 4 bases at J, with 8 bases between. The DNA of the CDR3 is TGTGCCAGCAGCTTAGCAGGGGCCGGAAACACCATATATTTT. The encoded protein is CASSLAGAGNTIYF.

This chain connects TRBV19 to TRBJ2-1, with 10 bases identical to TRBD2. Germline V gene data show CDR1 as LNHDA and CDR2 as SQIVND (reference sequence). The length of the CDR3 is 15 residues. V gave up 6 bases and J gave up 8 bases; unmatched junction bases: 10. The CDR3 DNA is TGTGCCAGTAGATCCCTAGCGGGAGTTGAAGATGAGCAGTTCTTC. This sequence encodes CASRSLAGVEDEQFF. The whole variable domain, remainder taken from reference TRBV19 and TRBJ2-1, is DGGITQSPKYLFRKEGQNVTLSCEQNLNHDAMYWYRQDPGQGLRLIYYSQIVNDFQKGDIAEGYSVSREKKESFPLTVTSAQKNPTAFYLCASRSLAGVEDEQFFGPGTRLTVL.

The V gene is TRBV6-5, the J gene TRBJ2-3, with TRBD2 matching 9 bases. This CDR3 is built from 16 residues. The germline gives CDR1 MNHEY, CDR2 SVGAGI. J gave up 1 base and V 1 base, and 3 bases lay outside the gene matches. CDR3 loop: CASSYFASGGTDTQYF. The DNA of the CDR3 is TGTGCCAGCAGTTACTTCGCTAGCGGGGGCACAGATACGCAGTATTTT.

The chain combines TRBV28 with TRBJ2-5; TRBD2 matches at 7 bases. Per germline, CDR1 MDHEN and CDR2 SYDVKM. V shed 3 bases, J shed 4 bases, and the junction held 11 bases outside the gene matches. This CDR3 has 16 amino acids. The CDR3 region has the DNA TGTGCCAGCAGTTTGTTGGCGGGGGTGTTGGGAGAGACCCAGTACTTC. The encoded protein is CASSLLAGVLGETQYF.

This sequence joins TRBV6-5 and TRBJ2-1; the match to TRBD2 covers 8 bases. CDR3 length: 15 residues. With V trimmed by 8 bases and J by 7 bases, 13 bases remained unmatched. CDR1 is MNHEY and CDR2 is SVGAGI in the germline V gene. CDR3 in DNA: TGTGCCAGCTCCCTTACGGGAGGGGGGCCTAATGAGCAGTTCTTC. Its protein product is CASSLTGGGPNEQFF.

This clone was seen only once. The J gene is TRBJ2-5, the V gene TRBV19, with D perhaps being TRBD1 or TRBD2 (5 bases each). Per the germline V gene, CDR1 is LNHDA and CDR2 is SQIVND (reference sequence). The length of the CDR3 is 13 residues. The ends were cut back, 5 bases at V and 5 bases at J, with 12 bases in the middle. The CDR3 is CASSPGTWETQYF. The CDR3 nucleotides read TGTGCCAGTAGTCCCGGGACCTGGGAGACCCAGTACTTC.

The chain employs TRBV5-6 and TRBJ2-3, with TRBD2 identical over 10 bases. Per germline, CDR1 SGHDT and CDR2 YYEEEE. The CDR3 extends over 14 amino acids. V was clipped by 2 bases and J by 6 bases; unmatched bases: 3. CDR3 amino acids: CASSLTSGDDTQYF. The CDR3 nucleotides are TGTGCCAGCAGCTTAACTAGCGGGGACGATACGCAGTATTTT. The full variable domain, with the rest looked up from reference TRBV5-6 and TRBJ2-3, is DAGVTQSPTHLIKTRGQQVTLRCSPKSGHDTVSWYQQALGQGPQFIFQYYEEEERQRGNFPDRFSGHQFPNYSSELNVNALLLGDSALYLCASSLTSGDDTQYFGPGTRLTVL.

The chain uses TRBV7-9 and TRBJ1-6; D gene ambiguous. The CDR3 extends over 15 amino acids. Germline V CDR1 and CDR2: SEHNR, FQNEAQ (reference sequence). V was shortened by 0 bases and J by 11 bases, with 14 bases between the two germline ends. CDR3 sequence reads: CASSLAITDLAPLHF. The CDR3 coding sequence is TGTGCCAGCAGCTTAGCAATTACGGATCTGGCACCCCTCCACTTT.

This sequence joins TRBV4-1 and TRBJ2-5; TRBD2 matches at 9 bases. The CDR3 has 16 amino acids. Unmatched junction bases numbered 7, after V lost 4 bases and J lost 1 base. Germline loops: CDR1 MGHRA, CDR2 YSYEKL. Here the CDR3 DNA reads TGCGCCAGCAGCCGGGCAAGCGGGGGGCGCCAAGAGACCCAGTACTTC. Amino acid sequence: CASSRASGGRQETQYF.

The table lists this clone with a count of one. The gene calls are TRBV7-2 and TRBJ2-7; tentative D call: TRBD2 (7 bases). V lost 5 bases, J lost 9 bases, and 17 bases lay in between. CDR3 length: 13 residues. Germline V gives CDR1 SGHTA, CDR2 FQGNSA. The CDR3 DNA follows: TGTGCCAGCAGCCCCGGAGGGGGGAGGGGGCAGTACTTC. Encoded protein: CASSPGGGRGQYF. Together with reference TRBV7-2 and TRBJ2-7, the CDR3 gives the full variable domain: GAGVSQSPSNKVTEKGKDVELRCDPISGHTALYWYRQSLGQGLEFLIYFQGNSAPDKSGLPSDRFSAERTGGSVSTLTIQRTQQEDSAVYLCASSPGGGRGQYFGPGTRLTVT.

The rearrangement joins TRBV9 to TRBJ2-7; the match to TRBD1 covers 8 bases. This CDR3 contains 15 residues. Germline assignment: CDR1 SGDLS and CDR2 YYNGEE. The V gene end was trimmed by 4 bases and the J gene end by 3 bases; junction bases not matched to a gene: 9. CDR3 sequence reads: CASSSGQGAYYEQYF. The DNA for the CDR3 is TGTGCCAGCAGCTCAGGACAGGGAGCGTACTACGAGCAGTACTTC.